This TCR beta chain was sequenced for a study of T cells in Graves' hyperthyroidism and ophthalmopathy. Template material for amplifying TCR beta CDR3 regions consisted of RNA transcripts. An initial round of RT-PCR targeting the TCR CDR3 relied on the HTBI primer set. TCRdb independently ran MiXCR on the multiplex PCR reads; one entry per CDR3 protein. The data hold 550,000 to 650,000 distinct CDR3 sequences, with approximately 15% observed a single time. V gave up 3 bases and J gave up 1 base, with 10 bases separating them. Germline V gene data show CDR1 as SGDLS and CDR2 as YYNGEE. The CDR3 totals 14 residues.

This chain uses TRBV9 with TRBJ1-1; maybe TRBD1 (5 bases). The sequence was obtained from a woman aged 25 to 39 with Graves' hyperthyroidism that later progressed to Graves' ophthalmopathy. Sequencing was done on a sample of blood. The CDR3 nucleotides read TGTGCCAGCAGCGCCCTCCAGGGGAACACTGAAGCTTTCTTT. Translated: CASSALQGNTEAFF.